Below, 21 T cell receptor beta chains from the same sample are listed, as sequenced in a study of identifying expanded T cells in peripheral blood. Data came from immunoSEQ multiplex PCR; TCRdb stores just in-frame clones and leaves some out. The sample gives roughly 63,000 clones, approximately 80% of which show up once; roughly 19% is in the top ten. The sequencing sample was made of blood. These receptor sequences come from a person aged 18 to 75 in good health.

The rearrangement uses TRBV6-1 and TRBJ2-7; the D is unclear. Germline CDR1 reads MNHNS; CDR2 reads SASEGT. CDR3 length: 12 residues. V was clipped by 0 bases and J by 3 bases, with 3 bases between them. The CDR3 protein is CASSEAGYEQYV. The DNA of the CDR3 is TGTGCCAGCAGTGAAGCCGGCTACGAGCAGTACGTC.

The chain has TRBV7-2 and TRBJ1-2, with 7 nucleotides matching TRBD1. The CDR3 runs to 14 residues. The V gene's germline CDR1 is SGHTA and CDR2 FQGNSA. After removal of 4 bases from V and 8 bases from J, the junction contained 10 bases not matched to a gene. Here the CDR3 reads CASSSGRQGGGYTF. The CDR3 DNA is TGTGCCAGCAGCTCGGGGAGACAGGGAGGCGGCTACACCTTC.

The chain joins TRBV21-1 to TRBJ2-7; the table's D call TRBD2 went unverified against the DNA. TRBV21-1 constitutes a pseudogene. The CDR3 runs to 21 residues. The CDR3 is CASSNLYPGLAGKVNFYEQYF. The CDR3 DNA is TGTGCCAGCAGCAACCTTTATCCGGGACTAGCGGGTAAGGTTAATTTCTACGAGCAGTACTTC.

The chain carries TRBV5-1 and TRBJ2-3; perhaps TRBD1 as D (5 bases). Germline lookup yields CDR1 SGHRS and CDR2 YFSETQ. The CDR3 extends over 13 amino acids. V gave up 4 bases and J gave up 1 base, with 7 bases separating them. CDR3 nucleotides: TGCGCCAGCAGCCTACAGGGCACAGATACGCAGTATTTT. It codes for CASSLQGTDTQYF.

The J gene is TRBJ2-1, the V gene TRBV19, with D possibly TRBD1 on 6 matching bases. V lost 9 bases and J 7 bases, leaving 19 bases between the germline ends. There are 14 residues in the CDR3. Per germline, CDR1 LNHDA and CDR2 SQIVND (reference sequence). The chain's CDR3 is CASAQGRGTNEQFF. CDR3 in DNA: TGTGCCAGCGCACAGGGTAGAGGGACAAATGAGCAGTTCTTC. The whole variable domain, filled in from reference TRBV19 and TRBJ2-1, reads DGGITQSPKYLFRKEGQNVTLSCEQNLNHDAMYWYRQDPGQGLRLIYYSQIVNDFQKGDIAEGYSVSREKKESFPLTVTSAQKNPTAFYLCASAQGRGTNEQFFGPGTRLTVL.

The chain employs TRBV7-2 and TRBJ1-2, with D maybe TRBD1 (6 bases). With 1 base removed from V and 7 bases from J, the gap between germline ends came to 7 bases. Germline V lookup: CDR1 SGHTA, CDR2 FQGNSA. The CDR3 length is 12 residues. The CDR3 protein is CASSLDRVGYTF. The CDR3 DNA sequence: TGTGCCAGCAGCTTAGACAGGGTTGGCTACACCTTC.

CDR3 nucleotides: TGTGCCTCAAAGAGGACAGCATTAAACTATGGCTACACCTTC. Translating it yields CASKRTALNYGYTF. The V gene is TRBV30, the J gene TRBJ1-2; a weak D match, TRBD1 (6 bases). V dropped 7 bases and J dropped 2 bases, with 17 bases sitting between them. Per the germline V gene, CDR1 is GTSNPN and CDR2 is SVGIG (reference sequence). CDR3 length: 14 residues.

The chain combines TRBV19 with TRBJ1-1, with TRBD1 matching 7 bases. Looked up from germline, CDR1 is LNHDA and CDR2 is SQIVND (reference sequence). The CDR3 extends over 16 amino acids. Trimming at V came to 7 bases and at J to 4 bases, leaving 15 bases not matched to a gene. The CDR3 region is CASNRGQIQGSTEAFF. CDR3 nucleotides: TGTGCCAGTAACCGGGGGCAGATACAGGGGAGCACTGAAGCTTTCTTT.

This sequence joins TRBV5-6 and TRBJ2-2; 7 nucleotides align to TRBD2. J lost 0 bases, V lost 4 bases, and 15 bases had no gene match. CDR1 is SGHDT and CDR2 is YYEEEE in the germline V gene. The CDR3 length is 19 residues. The CDR3 region has the DNA TGTGCCAGCAGCGCCCACCAAGCCAGAGCGGGGCCGAACACCGGGGAGCTGTTTTTT. It specifies CASSAHQARAGPNTGELFF.

Regarding this clone: A junction boundary mismatches the germline segment, possibly from a read error. V and J are TRBV6-1 and TRBJ2-7, with D perhaps TRBD1 (6 bases). The CDR3 loop spans 15 amino acids. Germline V gene lookup returns CDR1 MNHNS and CDR2 SASEGT. The CDR3 here is CASSEVWGQDYGQYF. The CDR3 nucleotides are TGTGCCAGCAGTGAAGTGTGGGGACAAGACTACGGGCAGTACTTC.

There are a few counts of this clone. The chain couples TRBV10-3 to TRBJ1-2; D remains unclear. CDR1 is ENHRY and CDR2 is SYGVKD in the germline V gene. Trimming left V 3 bases short and J 4 bases short, with 6 bases between. The CDR3 totals 12 residues. In DNA form, the CDR3 reads TGTGCCATCAGTGAAGGCCCCTATGGCTACACCTTC. It is translated as CAISEGPYGYTF.

This chain uses TRBV7-2 with TRBJ2-1; unclear D gene. V was cut by 2 bases and J by 9 bases, with 11 bases left in between. The CDR3 sequence is 13 residues long. Germline V gene data show CDR1 as SGHTA and CDR2 as FQGNSA. The DNA for the CDR3 is TGTGCCAGCAGCTTACTAGGATGGAGTGAGCAGTTCTTC. It specifies CASSLLGWSEQFF.

The chain carries TRBV5-1 and TRBJ2-6, with TRBD1 as a possible D gene (5 bases). Trimming shortened V by 5 bases and J by 2 bases, and 14 bases separated the two germline ends. Germline V gives CDR1 SGHRS, CDR2 YFSETQ. The CDR3 extends over 16 amino acids. CDR3 residues: CASSPTTVAGANVLTF. In nucleotides, the CDR3 is TGCGCCAGCAGTCCAACGACAGTCGCTGGGGCCAACGTCCTGACTTTC.

The chain has TRBV6-5 and TRBJ2-1; 8 positions match TRBD2. The CDR3 contains 16 residues. V was pared by 1 base and J by 6 bases, with 8 bases of the junction left unmatched. Germline V gene data show CDR1 as MNHEY and CDR2 as SVGAGI. The CDR3 sequence: CASSYLGRGGFNEQFF. The CDR3, as DNA: TGTGCCAGCAGTTACTTGGGTCGGGGGGGCTTCAATGAGCAGTTCTTC.

V and J are TRBV5-4 and TRBJ2-2, with TRBD1 matching 10 bases. Losses at the gene ends were 0 bases for V and 5 bases for J; bases not matched to a gene: 4. CDR1 SGHNT and CDR2 YYREEE come from the germline V gene (reference sequence). The CDR3 has 16 residues. For the CDR3, the DNA is TGTGCCAGCAGCTTGGCGCAGGACAGGGGGACCGGGGAGCTGTTTTTT. Its translation is CASSLAQDRGTGELFF.

This clone showed up just a few times. This CDR3 is CASSLDQLRNPNTEAFF. DNA of the CDR3: TGTGCCAGCAGCTTAGACCAGTTACGGAACCCGAACACTGAAGCTTTCTTT. The chain joins TRBV11-3 to TRBJ1-1; unclear D gene. Germline V gives CDR1 SGHNT, CDR2 YENEEA. The CDR3 runs 17 residues. V shed 0 bases and J shed 1 base, with 15 bases lying between them.

The chain joins TRBV6-6 to TRBJ1-2, with a tentative D call TRBD1 (5 bases). The CDR3 is 14 residues long. Deletions cut 7 bases from V and 8 bases from J, with 20 bases between. Germline values: CDR1 MNHNY, CDR2 SVGAGI (reference sequence). DNA of the CDR3: TGTGCCAGCACCCCCTCGACGAGGGGTAGGGGCTACACCTTC. It encodes CASTPSTRGRGYTF.

The J gene is TRBJ1-6, the V gene TRBV11-2, with D maybe TRBD1 (5 bases). V shed 0 bases and J shed 8 bases, with 11 bases lying between them. The length of the CDR3 is 15 residues. The germline V gene encodes CDR1 SGHAT and CDR2 FQNNGV. For the CDR3, the DNA is TGTGCCAGCAGCTTAGATGGGGGGAAGGATTCACCCCTCCACTTT. It specifies CASSLDGGKDSPLHF.

The CDR3 coding sequence is TGTGCCAGCACCTACGGACTAGCGGGGTTGTACTTC. The encoded protein is CASTYGLAGLYF. V and J are TRBV28 and TRBJ2-4, with 12 bases matching TRBD2. Germline CDR1 is MDHEN and CDR2 is SYDVKM. V dropped 7 bases and J dropped 15; count of bases not matched to a gene: 7. The CDR3 consists of 12 residues.

The chain carries TRBV7-3 and TRBJ2-2; no clear D. From germline, CDR1 is SGHTA and CDR2 FQGTGA. CDR3 size: 15 residues. V was trimmed by 8 bases and J by 0 bases, leaving 13 bases between them. CDR3 DNA sequence: TGTGCCAGCCAGAGCTTAGTCCCGAACACCGGGGAGCTGTTTTTT. It yields the protein CASQSLVPNTGELFF.

The gene calls are TRBV29-1 and TRBJ2-1; no firm D call. Trimming shortened V by 3 bases and J by 1 base, and 7 bases separated the two germline ends. This CDR3 region has 13 residues. CDR1 is SQVTM and CDR2 is ANQGSEA in the germline V gene. CDR3 nucleotides: TGCAGCGTTGAGAAGGATTCCTACAATGAGCAGTTCTTC. This sequence encodes CSVEKDSYNEQFF.